This T cell receptor beta chain appears in the sequencing data of a study of early T cells in non-severe SARS-CoV-2 infection. Study-wide background: Whole-blood bulk RNA, unsorted, was sequenced, and chains were unpaired.

Study-wide findings and caveats: Missing private and CD4 specificities, VDJdb matching favored anti-spike CD8 responses.

This clonotype has at least ten counts. Its antigen is still unknown. One entry per CDR3 protein, called by TCRdb with MiXCR from the 5' RACE reads. This sample has tens of thousands of distinct CDR3 sequences, with around 10% found just once. This CDR3 is built from 16 residues. Trimming pared 1 base from V and 0 bases from J, leaving 10 bases between. Germline V lookup: CDR1 SNHLY, CDR2 FYNNEI. Source material: whole blood. This TCR derives from an adult who was a healthcare worker with PCR-confirmed SARS-CoV-2 infection or an uninfected control (not recorded which). The genes are TRBV2 and TRBJ2-4, with D perhaps TRBD2 (5 bases). In DNA form, the CDR3 reads TGTGCCAGCAGTGAAGGACAAGGGAGAGCCAAAAACATTCAGTACTTC. Translated: CASSEGQGRAKNIQYF.